One and the same sample provided the 21 T cell receptor beta chains below, sequenced in a study of T cell clones after liver transplantation (dated by TCRdb to between 2017 and 2020). Library preparation used the immunoSEQ multiplex PCR assay. Imported from immuneACCESS, the table was reduced by TCRdb to in-frame sequences with V and J called. These copies leave out some clones; in studies compared against another copy, an unresolved V gene accounts for under half, and the cause of the remainder is not known. This sample lists 85,000 to 110,000 clones; under 90% were detected once. The ten top clones hold roughly 2.8% of the sample. Sample: CD4+ T cells from blood, taken approximately 43 months after liver transplant. These receptors all stem from a human patient who received a liver transplant. The graft donor may be the source of some T cells after a transplant.

V is TRBV4-3 and J is TRBJ2-7; 11 bases fit TRBD2. Trimming took 4 bases from V and 4 from J; bases not matched to a gene: 18. Germline V gives CDR1 LGHNA, CDR2 YSLEER. CDR3 size: 19 residues. The CDR3 coding sequence is TGCGCCAGCAGCCTCTACTGGCGGAGTAGCGGGGGGGCCATATACGAGCAGTACTTC. It yields the protein CASSLYWRSSGGAIYEQYF.

V gene TRBV25-1 combines with J gene TRBJ1-4; D possibly corresponds to TRBD1 (5 bases). The CDR3 is made up of 12 amino acids. The V and J ends lost 4 bases and 14 bases respectively, with 14 bases between them. CDR1 is MGHDK, CDR2 SYGVNS, per germline. DNA of the CDR3: TGTGCCAGCAGTGCCTTGGGGGACGAGCTGTTTTTT. Translation gives CASSALGDELFF.

The table lists this clone with a count of one. This chain connects TRBV7-7 to TRBJ1-5; no firm D call. Trimming pared 0 bases from V and 7 bases from J, leaving 7 bases between. The CDR3 runs 13 residues. Germline CDR1 reads SSHAT; CDR2 reads FNYEAQ (reference sequence). The CDR3 DNA sequence: TGTGCCAGCAGCTTAGCCGTAGAGCAGCCCCAGCATTTT. Its translation: CASSLAVEQPQHF.

V and J are TRBV6-5 and TRBJ1-6, with D unresolved. This CDR3 is 16 amino acids long. Trimming stripped 0 bases from V and 6 bases from J, with 12 bases between. Germline CDR1 is MNHEY and CDR2 is SVGAGI. The CDR3, as DNA: TGTGCCAGCAGTTACTCTGGGGTGAGAGGTAATTCACCCCTCCACTTT. This sequence encodes CASSYSGVRGNSPLHF.

The chain links TRBV7-8 to TRBJ1-1; D is perhaps TRBD1 (6 bases). This CDR3 has 14 amino acids. The germline CDR1 and CDR2 sequences are SGHVS and FQNEAQ. Trimming stripped 1 base from V and 10 bases from J, with 16 bases between. DNA for the CDR3: TGTGCCAGCAGCTTAGAAATGGGGGGCAGTGGAGCTTTCTTT. Residues: CASSLEMGGSGAFF.

This clone was seen ten or more times. J is TRBJ1-2 and V is TRBV19; possible D gene TRBD1, 5 bases. This CDR3 is 13 amino acids long. The V end lost 5 bases, the J end lost 5 bases, and 12 bases lay between the germline ends. Germline lookup yields CDR1 LNHDA and CDR2 SQIVND (reference sequence). The CDR3 nucleotides read TGTGCCAGTAGTCCTTTCAGGGAGTATGGCTACACCTTC. This encodes CASSPFREYGYTF.

This rearrangement joins TRBV7-6 to TRBJ2-1; 10 bases match TRBD2. The CDR3 length is 16 residues. Per germline, CDR1 SGHVS and CDR2 FNYEAQ. The V gene end was trimmed by 2 bases and the J gene end by 9 bases; junction bases not matched to a gene: 10. CDR3 nucleotides: TGTGCCAGCAGCTTACATTCCCAGCGGGGGGGCCTTGAGCAGTTCTTC. It translates to CASSLHSQRGGLEQFF. The whole variable domain, remainder taken from reference TRBV7-6 and TRBJ2-1, is GAGVSQSPRYKVTKRGQDVALRCDPISGHVSLYWYRQALGQGPEFLTYFNYEAQQDKSGLPNDRFSAERPEGSISTLTIQRTEQRDSAMYRCASSLHSQRGGLEQFFGPGTRLTVL.

CDR3 loop: CASMVGGGGELFF. CDR3 in DNA: TGTGCCAGTATGGTCGGGGGAGGCGGGGAGCTGTTTTTT. The rearrangement uses TRBV19 and TRBJ2-2, with D maybe TRBD2 (6 bases). The CDR3 totals 13 residues. CDR1 is LNHDA, CDR2 SQIVND, per germline (reference sequence). The V end was cut by 7 bases, the J end by 7 bases, with 13 bases between.

This rearrangement joins TRBV30 to TRBJ2-3; D is uncertain. Germline V gene sequence: CDR1 GTSNPN, CDR2 SVGIG (reference sequence). V dropped 4 bases and J dropped 0 bases, with 8 bases sitting between them. The length of the CDR3 is 13 residues. CDR3 loop: CAWNRDSTDTQYF. CDR3 nucleotides: TGTGCCTGGAACCGAGATAGCACAGATACGCAGTATTTT.

J is TRBJ1-3 and V is TRBV10-3; D is uncertain. The CDR3 is 16 amino acids. Trimming took off 6 bases at V and 3 bases at J, with 18 bases between the two ends. Germline V gene sequence: CDR1 ENHRY, CDR2 SYGVKD. CDR3 loop: CAISPKVVINGNTIYF. DNA of the CDR3: TGTGCCATCAGCCCTAAGGTTGTTATCAATGGAAACACCATATATTTT.

This chain joins TRBV5-4 and TRBJ2-1, with 7 bases that match TRBD2. The CDR3 has 15 amino acids. J lost 5 bases, V lost 3 bases, and 8 bases had no gene match. The V gene's germline CDR1 is SGHNT and CDR2 YYREEE (reference sequence). Written as DNA, the CDR3 is TGTGCCAGCAGCTCCCAGACTAGCCGGGACAATGAGCAGTTCTTC. Translation: CASSSQTSRDNEQFF. Variable domain in full (rest from reference TRBV5-4 and TRBJ2-1): ETGVTQSPTHLIKTRGQQVTLRCSSQSGHNTVSWYQQALGQGPQFIFQYYREEENGRGNFPPRFSGLQFPNYSSELNVNALELDDSALYLCASSSQTSRDNEQFFGPGTRLTVL.

This chain links TRBV14 with TRBJ1-4; the D is unclear. Germline CDR1 and CDR2: SGHDN and FVKESK. The CDR3 runs to 16 residues. V lost 3 bases to trimming and J lost 0 bases, with 11 bases between them. CDR3 sequence: CASSHRRIATNEKLFF. The CDR3 DNA reads as TGTGCCAGCAGCCACCGCCGGATAGCAACTAATGAAAAACTGTTTTTT.

The J gene is TRBJ2-5, the V gene TRBV5-1, with TRBD1 as a possible D gene (6 bases). In germline, CDR1 is SGHRS, CDR2 YFSETQ. The V end lost 0 bases, the J end lost 2 bases, and 8 bases lay between the germline ends. The CDR3 runs 14 residues. CDR3 protein: CASSLVGQQETQYF. CDR3 DNA sequence: TGCGCCAGCAGCTTGGTCGGACAGCAAGAGACCCAGTACTTC.

V usage is TRBV5-4 and J usage is TRBJ1-1, with D possibly TRBD1 on 6 matching bases. V was clipped by 2 bases and J by 1 base, with 18 bases between them. The V gene's germline CDR1 is SGHNT and CDR2 YYREEE (reference sequence). The CDR3 contains 17 residues. The CDR3 DNA reads as TGTGCCAGCAGCTTTCGTACCAGGGGCCAAGCGAACACTGAAGCTTTCTTT. This encodes CASSFRTRGQANTEAFF.

This chain joins TRBV19 and TRBJ1-1, with D hard to call. The germline V and J ends were trimmed by 0 bases and 8 bases, with 7 bases remaining between them. The CDR3 is 12 residues long. Germline lookup yields CDR1 LNHDA and CDR2 SQIVND (reference sequence). CDR3 nucleotide sequence: TGTGCCAGTAGTATAGATCGAGGGGAAGCTTTCTTT. This codes for CASSIDRGEAFF.

The chain links TRBV7-2 to TRBJ1-6; D might be TRBD1 (5 bases). This CDR3 region has 16 residues. The ends were cut back, 4 bases at V and 3 bases at J, with 13 bases in the middle. Per germline, CDR1 SGHTA and CDR2 FQGNSA. In DNA, the CDR3 is TGTGCCAGCAGCTCGCAGCCTGGGGGCTATAATTCACCCCTCCACTTT. Protein sequence: CASSSQPGGYNSPLHF.

This clone was counted between two and nine times. The V gene is TRBV9, the J gene TRBJ1-1, with D unresolved. Germline CDR1 reads SGDLS; CDR2 reads YYNGEE. The CDR3 runs to 15 residues. V lost 0 bases and J lost 1, with 10 bases in between. CDR3 protein: CASSVGGLGNTEAFF. The CDR3 DNA sequence: TGTGCCAGCAGCGTAGGGGGTTTGGGGAACACTGAAGCTTTCTTT.

With regard to this clone: The sample contains more than one DNA sequence encoding this CDR3. The chain uses TRBV7-2 and TRBJ1-5; the D is unclear. Germline CDR1 and CDR2: SGHTA and FQGNSA. The CDR3 is made up of 15 amino acids. V was cut by 1 base and J by 2 bases, with 9 bases left in between. The CDR3 DNA reads TGTGCCAGCAGCTTAGATGCTGGAGGCAATCAGCCCCAGCATTTT. Amino acid sequence: CASSLDAGGNQPQHF.

This clone was detected once. The chain carries TRBV28 and TRBJ1-2; TRBD1 matches 7 bases. Trimming at V came to 8 bases and at J to 8 bases, leaving 8 bases not matched to a gene. Germline V gives CDR1 MDHEN, CDR2 SYDVKM. The CDR3 spans 12 residues. The CDR3 protein is CASLTGVWGYTF. The CDR3 DNA follows: TGTGCCAGCCTTACAGGGGTGTGGGGCTACACCTTC.

J is TRBJ2-3 and V is TRBV4-2; D uncertain. The germline V gene has CDR1 LGHNA and CDR2 YNFKEQ. The CDR3 sequence is 11 residues long. V lost 3 bases to trimming and J lost 6 bases, with 4 bases between them. The CDR3 here is CASSQRDTQYF. DNA for the CDR3: TGTGCCAGCAGCCAGCGGGATACGCAGTATTTT.

This clone was found once. The CDR3 spells CASSPPGTAQRQYF. The CDR3 DNA reads as TGTGCCAGCAGTCCACCTGGGACAGCCCAGAGGCAGTACTTC. V and J are TRBV2 and TRBJ2-7; TRBD1 matches 7 bases. Losses at the gene ends were 5 bases for V and 9 bases for J; bases not matched to a gene: 13. The CDR3 has 14 residues. CDR1 and CDR2 (germline): SNHLY, FYNNEI.